One and the same sample provided the 21 T cell receptor beta chains below, sequenced in a study of blood T cell repertoires in COVID-19. Measured with immunoSEQ multiplex PCR; TCRdb has only the in-frame clones, and not every one. Among 250,000 to 300,000 clones listed, approximately 90% were seen once. The specimen was peripheral blood. These receptors all come from a woman aged 25 to 45 with COVID-19, enrolled during active disease.

This rearrangement joins TRBV11-3 to TRBJ1-1; weak D call: TRBD1 (5 bases). V lost 1 base to trimming and J lost 0 bases, with 15 bases between them. The CDR3 length is 17 residues. Germline V CDR1 and CDR2: SGHNT, YENEEA. The CDR3 sequence is CASSLGVSGGMNTEAFF. CDR3 in DNA: TGTGCCAGCAGCTTAGGAGTATCGGGGGGTATGAACACTGAAGCTTTCTTT.

The gene calls are TRBV11-2 and TRBJ2-7; 7 bases are shared with TRBD1. J was trimmed by 2 bases and V by 3 bases; bases with no gene match: 7. The CDR3 has 15 residues. Germline-derived CDR1 and CDR2 are SGHAT and FQNNGV. DNA of the CDR3: TGTGCCAGCAGCTTGACAGGGTATGGGGCCTACGAGCAGTACTTC. Protein product: CASSLTGYGAYEQYF.

The V and J genes are TRBV19 and TRBJ2-3, with 8 bases aligning to TRBD2. Germline V lookup: CDR1 LNHDA, CDR2 SQIVND (reference sequence). V gave up 7 bases and J gave up 0 bases; unmatched junction bases: 9. There are 16 residues in the CDR3. The CDR3 DNA sequence: TGTGCCAGTACCCCAGCGGGAGTCGGAAGCACAGATACGCAGTATTTT. Translated: CASTPAGVGSTDTQYF. Variable domain in full (rest from reference TRBV19 and TRBJ2-3): DGGITQSPKYLFRKEGQNVTLSCEQNLNHDAMYWYRQDPGQGLRLIYYSQIVNDFQKGDIAEGYSVSREKKESFPLTVTSAQKNPTAFYLCASTPAGVGSTDTQYFGPGTRLTVL.

This chain joins TRBV21-1 and TRBJ2-2; the table's D gene call, TRBD1, was not cross checked with the DNA. TRBV21-1 constitutes a pseudogene. The CDR3 spans 20 residues. The CDR3 sequence: CASSICGTGTTIPNTGELFF. The CDR3 coding sequence is TGTGCCAGCAGCATCTGTGGGACAGGAACGACTATTCCAAACACCGGGGAGCTGTTTTTT.

The chain links TRBV5-5 to TRBJ1-5, with 7 positions matching TRBD1. With V trimmed by 3 bases and J by 2 bases, 5 bases remained unmatched. The CDR3 totals 15 residues. The V gene's germline CDR1 is SGHKS and CDR2 YYEKEE (reference sequence). As DNA, the CDR3 is TGTGCCAGCAGCTCGTCCGACAGGGGCAATCAGCCCCAGCATTTT. Protein product: CASSSSDRGNQPQHF.

This chain uses TRBV21-1 with TRBJ2-3; no check of the table's D call, TRBD2, against the DNA was made. TRBV21-1 is a pseudogene locus. The CDR3 runs to 17 residues. The CDR3 DNA sequence: TGTGCCAGCAGCAACGGTGGCCTAGCGGGAGCCACAGATACGCAGTATTTT. Protein product: CASSNGGLAGATDTQYF.

About this clone itself: The sample contains more than one DNA sequence encoding this CDR3. The V call is TRBV5-1, the J call TRBJ2-5, with TRBD1 matching 9 bases. The CDR3 loop spans 14 amino acids. Unmatched junction bases numbered 4, after V lost 5 bases and J lost 2 bases. CDR1 is SGHRS, CDR2 YFSETQ, per germline. The CDR3 nucleotides are TGCGCCAGCAGTTTAGGGACAGGGCAAGAGACCCAGTACTTC. Translating it yields CASSLGTGQETQYF.

The CDR3 sequence: CASSQTGETQYF. CDR3 DNA sequence: TGTGCCAGCAGCCAAACCGGAGAGACCCAGTACTTC. The V gene is TRBV3-1 (or the pseudogene TRBV3-2), the J gene TRBJ2-5, with D unclear. Between the trimmed V and J ends, which lost 2 bases and 4 bases, there was a span of 5 bases. This CDR3 comprises 12 residues. Germline CDR1 and CDR2: LGHDT and YNNKEL (reference sequence).

The rearrangement links TRBV12-3 or TRBV12-4 to TRBJ2-7, with D uncertain. This CDR3 spans 11 amino acids. Trimming left V 6 bases short and J 4 bases short, with 7 bases between. The CDR3 protein is CASSLLYEQYF. In DNA form, the CDR3 reads TGTGCCAGCAGCCTGCTATACGAGCAGTACTTC.

V is TRBV15 and J is TRBJ2-2; D might be TRBD1 (6 bases). The germline gives CDR1 LNHNV, CDR2 YYDKDF (reference sequence). Trimming took off 0 bases at V and 6 bases at J, with 17 bases between the two ends. This CDR3 is built from 17 residues. Here the CDR3 reads CATSRDGGRVVAGELFF. Written as DNA, the CDR3 is TGTGCCACCAGCAGAGATGGGGGCAGGGTTGTGGCCGGGGAGCTGTTTTTT.

The J gene is TRBJ2-2, the V gene TRBV18; the D is unclear. The CDR3 has 16 amino acids. Germline CDR1 reads KGHSH; CDR2 reads LQKENI. Trimming stripped 2 bases from V and 0 bases from J, with 10 bases between. The DNA of the CDR3 is TGTGCCAGCTCACCAGTGGCCCGGGCGAACACCGGGGAGCTGTTTTTT. This translates into CASSPVARANTGELFF.

This chain uses TRBV24-1 with TRBJ2-3; 14 bases fit TRBD2. This CDR3 is 16 amino acids long. The trim removed 4 bases at V and 6 bases at J, leaving 5 bases unmatched. Germline V gene sequence: CDR1 KGHDR, CDR2 SFDVKD. Here the CDR3 DNA reads TGTGCCACCAGTGAGGGACTAGCGGGGGATTTGGATACGCAGTATTTT. Translation gives CATSEGLAGDLDTQYF.

The rearrangement uses TRBV27 and TRBJ1-5, with D possibly TRBD1 on 5 matching bases. This CDR3 has 15 amino acids. Germline loops: CDR1 MNHEY, CDR2 SMNVEV (reference sequence). V lost 5 bases and J 3 bases, leaving 14 bases between the germline ends. The CDR3 nucleotides read TGTGCCAGCAGTACGGGGCCGGGAGACAATCAGCCCCAGCATTTT. Protein: CASSTGPGDNQPQHF.

J is TRBJ2-2 and V is TRBV7-2; 10 bases are a match to TRBD2. The germline V gene encodes CDR1 SGHTA and CDR2 FQGNSA. The CDR3 has 16 amino acids. V was clipped by 2 bases and J by 7 bases; unmatched bases: 7. CDR3 coding DNA: TGTGCCAGCAGCTTAAGGAGCGGGAGGGTGCACGGGGAGCTGTTTTTT. Translated, it gives CASSLRSGRVHGELFF. The full variable domain, completed using reference TRBV7-2 and TRBJ2-2, is GAGVSQSPSNKVTEKGKDVELRCDPISGHTALYWYRQSLGQGLEFLIYFQGNSAPDKSGLPSDRFSAERTGGSVSTLTIQRTQQEDSAVYLCASSLRSGRVHGELFFGEGSRLTVL.

The chain links TRBV4-1 to TRBJ1-1; D is uncertain. The CDR3 contains 15 residues. V lost 4 bases, J lost 7 bases, and 19 bases lay in between. CDR1 is MGHRA, CDR2 YSYEKL, per germline. In nucleotides, the CDR3 is TGCGCCAGCAGCCCTAGATCGGACGGGATTGATGAAGCTTTCTTT. It codes for CASSPRSDGIDEAFF.

This chain uses TRBV12-5 with TRBJ1-1; no clear D gene. The germline gives CDR1 LGHNT, CDR2 FRNRAP. V was shortened by 5 bases and J by 0 bases, with 10 bases between the two germline ends. The CDR3 runs to 14 residues. CDR3 nucleotide sequence: TGTGCTAGTGGTGAGGGTAGCATGAACACTGAAGCTTTCTTT. This encodes CASGEGSMNTEAFF.

This chain connects TRBV6-1 to TRBJ1-1, with TRBD1 matching 12 bases. The CDR3 totals 15 residues. The trim removed 2 bases at V and 11 bases at J, leaving 9 bases unmatched. The germline V gene encodes CDR1 MNHNS and CDR2 SASEGT. In DNA form, the CDR3 reads TGTGCCAGCAGTGAATCCCGGGACAGGGGGCCTTGGGCTTTCTTT. Translated: CASSESRDRGPWAFF.

The chain recombines TRBV6-1 with TRBJ2-2; D remains unclear. The CDR3 loop spans 13 amino acids. V lost 1 base and J 6 bases, leaving 6 bases between the germline ends. The germline CDR1 and CDR2 sequences are MNHNS and SASEGT. The CDR3 region has the DNA TGTGCCAGCAGTGAAGGGCAACCCGGGGAGCTGTTTTTT. Its translation is CASSEGQPGELFF.

The count of this clone is one. An end of the junction differs from the germline gene, which may be a read error. The rearrangement links TRBV2 to TRBJ1-4; the D is unclear. CDR3 length: 14 residues. Germline V gene sequence: CDR1 SNHLY, CDR2 FYNNEI. CDR3 protein: CASREIRSNEKLFF. The CDR3, as DNA: TGTGCCAGCAGGGAGATCCGGTCTAACGAAAAACTGTTTTTT.

The chain has TRBV6-6 and TRBJ2-7; TRBD1 is a possible D gene (5 bases). Germline loops: CDR1 MNHNY, CDR2 SVGAGI (reference sequence). The CDR3 is made up of 13 amino acids. V shed 0 bases and J shed 11 bases, with 14 bases lying between them. The CDR3 sequence is CASSYSPWQGKYF. The CDR3 nucleotides read TGTGCCAGCAGTTACTCGCCCTGGCAGGGCAAGTACTTC.

The chain couples TRBV9 to TRBJ1-4; no clear D gene. CDR3 length: 14 residues. Trimming stripped 4 bases from V and 4 bases from J, with 11 bases between. Germline V gene sequence: CDR1 SGDLS, CDR2 YYNGEE. CDR3 protein: CASSPEGNNEKLFF. The CDR3 DNA sequence: TGTGCCAGCAGCCCCGAGGGTAATAATGAAAAACTGTTTTTT. Complete variable domain (other parts from reference TRBV9 and TRBJ1-4): DSGVTQTPKHLITATGQRVTLRCSPRSGDLSVYWYQQSLDQGLQFLIQYYNGEERAKGNILERFSAQQFPDLHSELNLSSLELGDSALYFCASSPEGNNEKLFFGSGTQLSVL.